One sample yielded the 18 T cell receptor beta chains listed below, sequenced in a study of cytomegalovirus exposure and HLA in healthy donors. This PCR relied on a set of 60 Vbeta primers and 13 Jbeta primers. The data were produced by immunoSEQ multiplex PCR, yet TCRdb's version contains in-frame clones alone and is incomplete. Of 190,000 or so clones listed, 65% to 85% are singletons. Sample: PBMCs. All receptors come from a boy aged 2-9 years in good health and CMV-seronegative.

This chain uses TRBV7-9 with TRBJ1-3; maybe TRBD1 (5 bases). Trimming left V 5 bases short and J 4 bases short, with 12 bases between. Germline V CDR1 and CDR2: SEHNR, FQNEAQ (reference sequence). This CDR3 comprises 14 residues. The CDR3 loop reads CASSRGTLGNTIYF. The CDR3 DNA sequence: TGTGCCAGCAGCCGGGGGACGCTCGGAAACACCATATATTTT. Supplemented by reference TRBV7-9 and TRBJ1-3, the full variable domain reads DTGVSQNPRHKITKRGQNVTFRCDPISEHNRLYWYRQTLGQGPEFLTYFQNEAQLEKSRLLSDRFSAERPKGSFSTLEIQRTEQGDSAMYLCASSRGTLGNTIYFGEGSWLTVV.

The chain joins TRBV6-6 to TRBJ2-1; 13 bases are shared with TRBD2. Per the germline V gene, CDR1 is MNHNY and CDR2 is SVGAGI (reference sequence). The CDR3 contains 15 residues. V gave up 7 bases and J gave up 10 bases; unmatched junction bases: 10. The CDR3 loop reads CASTPRTSGGGEQFF. The CDR3 bases are TGTGCCAGCACCCCCCGGACTAGCGGGGGCGGGGAGCAGTTCTTC.

The J gene is TRBJ1-2, the V gene TRBV4-2; D is possibly TRBD1 (6 bases). This CDR3 has 17 amino acids. CDR1 LGHNA and CDR2 YNFKEQ come from the germline V gene. V was clipped by 0 bases and J by 2 bases, with 16 bases between them. CDR3 sequence reads: CASSQDLRTELNYGYTF. CDR3 nucleotides: TGTGCCAGCAGCCAAGATCTTAGGACAGAATTAAACTATGGCTACACCTTC.

J is TRBJ2-2 and V is TRBV6-8, with 7 bases lining up with TRBD1. Trimming at V came to 2 bases and at J to 1 base, leaving 4 bases not matched to a gene. The germline gives CDR1 MNHGY, CDR2 SAAAGT. The CDR3 has 16 residues. In DNA form, the CDR3 reads TGTGCCAGCAGTTACGCCCGGACAGGGAACACCGGGGAGCTGTTTTTT. Translation: CASSYARTGNTGELFF.

The chain has TRBV7-8 and TRBJ2-7; 9 bases align to TRBD2. Looked up from germline, CDR1 is SGHVS and CDR2 is FQNEAQ. The V gene end was trimmed by 2 bases and the J gene end by 4 bases; junction bases not matched to a gene: 6. The CDR3 is 15 residues long. Here the CDR3 reads CASSLIRGGGYEQYF. The CDR3 DNA is TGTGCCAGCAGCTTAATCCGCGGGGGGGGGTACGAGCAGTACTTC.

The chain couples TRBV5-1 to TRBJ2-7, with D perhaps matching TRBD2 (5 bases). CDR1 is SGHRS and CDR2 is YFSETQ in the germline V gene. Trimming shortened V by 9 bases and J by 2 bases, and 27 bases separated the two germline ends. This CDR3 is 17 amino acids long. CDR3 region: CANLEGGAARPAYEQYF. The DNA of the CDR3 is TGCGCCAACCTAGAAGGCGGAGCGGCCCGACCCGCCTACGAGCAGTACTTC.

This chain connects TRBV15 to TRBJ2-5; 8 nucleotides line up with TRBD1. This CDR3 contains 15 residues. Germline CDR1 and CDR2: LNHNV and YYDKDF (reference sequence). V was pared by 0 bases and J by 5 bases, with 5 bases of the junction left unmatched. The CDR3 DNA reads TGTGCCACCAGCAGAGACAGGACAGGGATGGAGACCCAGTACTTC. Translating it yields CATSRDRTGMETQYF.

V usage is TRBV23-1 and J usage is TRBJ1-6, with no clear D. Being an ORF, TRBV23-1 has a function that is uncertain. The CDR3 loop spans 17 amino acids. Trimming left V 0 bases short and J 6 bases short, with 15 bases between. The CDR3 spells CASSQSKHVGCNSPLHF. The CDR3 DNA sequence: TGCGCCAGCAGTCAATCGAAACACGTCGGGTGTAATTCACCCCTCCACTTT.

The chain recombines TRBV10-3 with TRBJ1-6; no reliable D call. Trimming removed 0 bases at V and 5 bases at J, with 11 bases between. Germline V lookup: CDR1 ENHRY, CDR2 SYGVKD. The CDR3 is made up of 16 amino acids. CDR3 region: CAISESWQVNNSPLHF. The CDR3 coding sequence is TGTGCCATCAGTGAGTCGTGGCAGGTGAATAATTCACCCCTCCACTTT.

A single count supports this clone. J is TRBJ2-3 and V is TRBV7-3; 7 nucleotides align to TRBD1. V lost 2 bases to trimming and J lost 2 bases; unmatched junction nucleotides: 1. This CDR3 comprises 14 residues. The germline V gene encodes CDR1 SGHTA and CDR2 FQGTGA. The CDR3 sequence is CASSLGQVTDTQYF. Here the CDR3 DNA reads TGTGCCAGCAGCTTAGGACAGGTCACAGATACGCAGTATTTT.

The rearrangement joins TRBV19 to TRBJ2-2; D may be TRBD1 (6 bases). Germline values: CDR1 LNHDA, CDR2 SQIVND (reference sequence). V lost 6 bases and J 5 bases, leaving 16 bases between the germline ends. The CDR3 runs to 15 residues. The CDR3 region has the DNA TGTGCCAGTAGGGTTGTAGGGGGATTTACCGGGGAGCTGTTTTTT. Encoded protein: CASRVVGGFTGELFF.

The chain employs TRBV6-1 and TRBJ1-3; maybe TRBD1 (5 bases). The length of the CDR3 is 13 residues. Trimming shortened V by 7 bases and J by 5 bases, and 12 bases separated the two germline ends. Germline CDR1 is MNHNS and CDR2 is SASEGT. CDR3 protein: CASTRRDRNTIYF. CDR3 in DNA: TGTGCCAGCACCCGCAGGGATCGAAACACCATATATTTT.

The chain has TRBV7-2 and TRBJ2-3, with 12 bases aligning to TRBD2. Per the germline V gene, CDR1 is SGHTA and CDR2 is FQGNSA. The length of the CDR3 is 18 residues. After removal of 6 bases from V and 5 bases from J, the junction contained 15 bases not matched to a gene. Here the CDR3 reads CASRLRPSGGALGDTQYF. The CDR3 DNA reads as TGTGCCAGCAGGTTGAGGCCTAGCGGGGGGGCCTTGGGAGATACGCAGTATTTT.

The V gene is TRBV2, the J gene TRBJ2-7; D is perhaps TRBD1 (5 bases). The CDR3 has 14 amino acids. V was pared by 4 bases and J by 3 bases, with 13 bases between. The germline CDR1 and CDR2 sequences are SNHLY and FYNNEI. CDR3 region: CASSVGQGFYEQYF. The CDR3 DNA follows: TGTGCCAGCAGTGTAGGGCAGGGCTTCTACGAGCAGTACTTC.

This clone was counted between two and nine times. The V gene is TRBV5-1, the J gene TRBJ2-3; 11 positions agree with TRBD2. The germline CDR1 and CDR2 sequences are SGHRS and YFSETQ. The V segment lost 4 bases and the J segment 1 base; nucleotides outside the gene matches: 8. The CDR3 loop spans 17 amino acids. In DNA, the CDR3 is TGCGCCAGCAGCACCTCTAGCGGGGGGCTTGGCACAGATACGCAGTATTTT. It codes for CASSTSSGGLGTDTQYF.

This rearrangement joins TRBV9 to TRBJ2-5; 7 bases agree with TRBD1. The CDR3 length is 14 residues. Trimming cost V 4 bases and J 1 base; bases outside gene matches: 4. Germline V CDR1 and CDR2: SGDLS, YYNGEE. The CDR3 bases are TGTGCCAGCAGCACTGGGACAGTCCAAGAGACCCAGTACTTC. The encoded protein is CASSTGTVQETQYF.

In this sample, this clone turned up a few times. V usage is TRBV30 and J usage is TRBJ1-4; 9 nucleotides agree with TRBD1. Germline CDR1 and CDR2: GTSNPN and SVGIG (reference sequence). J lost 7 bases, V lost 0 bases, and 3 bases had no gene match. The CDR3 runs 14 residues. The CDR3 sequence is CAWSVGQGSEKLFF. CDR3 nucleotide sequence: TGTGCCTGGAGTGTCGGACAGGGGAGTGAAAAACTGTTTTTT.

The chain is built from TRBV19 and TRBJ1-1; TRBD1 might be the D (5 bases). The CDR3 is 11 amino acids. The germline CDR1 and CDR2 sequences are LNHDA and SQIVND (reference sequence). V was shortened by 5 bases and J by 11 bases, with 12 bases between the two germline ends. Here the CDR3 reads CASSGGYRAFF. The CDR3, as DNA: TGTGCCAGTAGTGGGGGGTACAGGGCTTTCTTT.